This T cell receptor beta chain was found in a study of T cell clonotyping in hematopoietic cell transplantation. General study findings and limits: Graft donor and pretransplant recipient Inverse Simpson Index values predicted broader posttransplant TCR diversity.

This clone came up a few times. The antigen is not known. Indicated time point: recipient sample about 28 days before transplant, after cytoreduction. This table comes from immunoSEQ multiplex PCR, and its TCRdb copy is limited to in-frame clones, with some not included. Here the sample spans 15,000 to 20,000 clones, around three quarters being singletons. Sample: peripheral blood mononuclear cells, taken before stem cell transplant. The receptor was derived from a man between 60 and 70 years old with acute myeloid leukemia. Some clones in this sample may be carry-over from other donors' samples.

DNA for the CDR3: TGTGCCTGGAGTGTGAACAGGGAAAAACTGTTTTTT. Translation gives CAWSVNREKLFF. The rearrangement links TRBV30 to TRBJ1-4, with a tentative D call TRBD1 (5 bases). Looked up from germline, CDR1 is GTSNPN and CDR2 is SVGIG (reference sequence). With 0 bases removed from V and 8 bases from J, the gap between germline ends came to 7 bases. This CDR3 has 12 residues.